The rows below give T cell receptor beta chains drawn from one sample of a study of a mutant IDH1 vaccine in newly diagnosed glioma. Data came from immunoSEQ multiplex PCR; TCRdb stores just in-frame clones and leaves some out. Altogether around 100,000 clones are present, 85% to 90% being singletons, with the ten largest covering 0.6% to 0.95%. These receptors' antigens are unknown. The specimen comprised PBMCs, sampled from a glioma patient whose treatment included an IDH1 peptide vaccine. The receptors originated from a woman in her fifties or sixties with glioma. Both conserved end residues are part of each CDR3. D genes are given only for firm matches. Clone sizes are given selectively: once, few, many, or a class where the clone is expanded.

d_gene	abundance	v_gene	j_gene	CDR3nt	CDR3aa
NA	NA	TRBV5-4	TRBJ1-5	TGTGCCAGCAGCTTGGGGGGATTAGGACAGCCCCAGCATTTT	CASSLGGLGQPQHF
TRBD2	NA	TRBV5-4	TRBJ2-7	TGTGCCAGCAGCTTGGACGGCCTAGCGGTAAACTACGAGCAGTACTTC	CASSLDGLAVNYEQYF
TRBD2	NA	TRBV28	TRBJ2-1	TGTGCCAGCAGTTTTAGGGGACTAGGAGCCCATGAGCAGTTCTTC	CASSFRGLGAHEQFF
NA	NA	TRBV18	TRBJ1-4	TGTGCCAGCTCACCACCGGGCCCTCGGGGTGAAAAACTGTTTTTT	CASSPPGPRGEKLFF
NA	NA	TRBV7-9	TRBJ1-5	TGTGCCAGCAGCTTAGAGCGCAGCAATCAGCCCCAGCATTTT	CASSLERSNQPQHF
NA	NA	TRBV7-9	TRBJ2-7	TGTGCCAGCAGCTTGACCCGGGACACGCTCTACGAGCAGTACTTC	CASSLTRDTLYEQYF
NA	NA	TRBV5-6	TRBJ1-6	TGTGCCAGCAGCTTTGTTCAGAGTAATTCACCCCTCCACTTT	CASSFVQSNSPLHF
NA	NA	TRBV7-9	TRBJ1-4	TGTGCCATCCCCCGGTCGAATGAAAAACTGTTTTTT	CAIPRSNEKLFF
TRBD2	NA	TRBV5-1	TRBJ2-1	TGCGCCAGCAGCTTGGGGCGGACTAGCGGGTTTTACAATGAGCAGTTCTTC	CASSLGRTSGFYNEQFF
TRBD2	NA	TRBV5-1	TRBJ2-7	TGCGCCAGCAGCTTCGGGCTAGCGGGAAACGAGCAGTACTTC	CASSFGLAGNEQYF
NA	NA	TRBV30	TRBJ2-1	TGTGCCTGGAGTGTACGGTCGAGCTCCTACAATGAGCAGTTCTTC	CAWSVRSSSYNEQFF
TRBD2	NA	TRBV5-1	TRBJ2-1	TGCGCCAGCAGCCCGGGACTAGCGGGAGAACGTGAGCAGTTCTTC	CASSPGLAGEREQFF
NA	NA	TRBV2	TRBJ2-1	TGTGCCAGCAGGGAGCTAGCGTTCTCCTACAATGAGCAGTTCTTC	CASRELAFSYNEQFF
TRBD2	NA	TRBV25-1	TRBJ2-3	TGTGCCAGCAGTAAACTAGCGGGGGGCACAGATACGCAGTATTTT	CASSKLAGGTDTQYF
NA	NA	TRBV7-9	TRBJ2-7	TGTGCCAGCAGCTTAGGTGGGGGCCTAGCCCCCTACGAGCAGTACTTC	CASSLGGGLAPYEQYF
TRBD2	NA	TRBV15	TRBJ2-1	TGTGCCACCAGCTCTCATAGCGGGGCCAATGAGCAGTTCTTC	CATSSHSGANEQFF
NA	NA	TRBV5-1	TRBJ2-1	TGCGCCAGCAGCTTGGGGATCAGCTCCTACAATGAGCAGTTCTTC	CASSLGISSYNEQFF
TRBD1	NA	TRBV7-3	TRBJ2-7	TGTGCCAGCAGCTTAACCGGGACAGGGGGCGACGAGCAGTACTTC	CASSLTGTGGDEQYF
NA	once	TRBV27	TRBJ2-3	TGTGCCACCCAAAGTACCTCAGATACGCAGTATTTT	CATQSTSDTQYF
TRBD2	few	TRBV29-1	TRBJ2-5	TGCAGCGTTGTCGGGAGGGAGGGGATTCAAGAGACCCAGTACTTC	CSVVGREGIQETQYF
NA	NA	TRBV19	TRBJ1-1	TGTGCCAGTAGCCGGGGGGCTGAAGCTTTCTTT	CASSRGAEAFF
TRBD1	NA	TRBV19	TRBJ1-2	TGTGCCAGTAGCAACGCTGGGACAGGGGGAAAGTATGGCTACACCTTC	CASSNAGTGGKYGYTF
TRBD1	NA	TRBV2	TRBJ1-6	TGTGCCAGATCCGGTACAGGGGGCCAAAGCTCCTATAATTCACCCCTCCACTTT	CARSGTGGQSSYNSPLHF
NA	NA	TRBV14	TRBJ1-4	TGTGCCAGCAGCCAGGGACCGTCAACTAATGAAAAACTGTTTTTT	CASSQGPSTNEKLFF
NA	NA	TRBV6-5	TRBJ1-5	TGTGCCAGCAGTTACGGGGATAGCAATCAGCCCCAGCATTTT	CASSYGDSNQPQHF
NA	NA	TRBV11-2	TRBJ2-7	TGTGCCAGCAGCTTAGCTATGAGTGGGACAGCGGGGAGCTACGAGCAGTACTTC	CASSLAMSGTAGSYEQYF
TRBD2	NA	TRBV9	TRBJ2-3	TGTGCCAGCAGCTCCGGACTAGCGGGGACCACAGATACGCAGTATTTT	CASSSGLAGTTDTQYF
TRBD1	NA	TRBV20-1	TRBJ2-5	TGCAGAGGGGACAGGGAAGAGACCCAGTACTTC	CRGDREETQYF
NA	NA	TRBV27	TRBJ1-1	TGTGCCAGCAGTAGACCCCCCGGTCACACTGAAGCTTTCTTT	CASSRPPGHTEAFF
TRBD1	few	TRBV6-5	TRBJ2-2	TGTGCCATTCTTGACAGGGCGGCCGGGGAGCTGTTTTTT	CAILDRAAGELFF
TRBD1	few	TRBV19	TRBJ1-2	TGTGCCAGTAGTCCGAGGGGGCGCAACGATGGCTACACCTTC	CASSPRGRNDGYTF
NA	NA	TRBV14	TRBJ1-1	TGTGCCAGCAGCCACTACAGTCCCCAGAGGGCTTTCTTT	CASSHYSPQRAFF
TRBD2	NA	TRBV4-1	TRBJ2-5	TGCGCCAGCAGCCATAACCACGGGACTAGCGGTGGGACCCAGTACTTC	CASSHNHGTSGGTQYF
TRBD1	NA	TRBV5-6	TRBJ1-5	TGTGCCAGCAGCTTGGAGGGCAGGGGGGGCAATCAGCCCCAGCATTTT	CASSLEGRGGNQPQHF
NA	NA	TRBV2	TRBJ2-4	TGTGCCAGCAGTGTTCGGCGGACCCTAGCCAAAAACATTCAGTACTTC	CASSVRRTLAKNIQYF
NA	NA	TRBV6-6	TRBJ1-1	TGTGCCAGCAGTTACTCTCAGCCAAACACTGAAGCTTTCTTT	CASSYSQPNTEAFF
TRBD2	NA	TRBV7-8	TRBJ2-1	TGTGCCAGCAGCTTATCGGCGGGAGGAGAATATGGGCAGTTCTTC	CASSLSAGGEYGQFF
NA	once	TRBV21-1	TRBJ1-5	TGTGCCAGCAGCAACACTGGGCAACGTCCCAATCAGCCCCAGCATTTT	CASSNTGQRPNQPQHF
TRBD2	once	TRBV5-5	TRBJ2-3	TGTGCCAGCAGCAGTATAGCGGGATCCACAGATACGCAGTATTTT	CASSSIAGSTDTQYF
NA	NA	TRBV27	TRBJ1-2	TGTGCCAGCAGTAGGACAGAGAGTAACTATGGCTACACCTTC	CASSRTESNYGYTF
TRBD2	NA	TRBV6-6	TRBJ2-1	TGTGCCAGCAAGGCGGGGGGGTACAATGAGCAGTTCTTC	CASKAGGYNEQFF
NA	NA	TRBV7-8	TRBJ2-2	TGTGCCAGCAGCCCCTCCAAGAGGGAAAGCACCGGGGAGCTGTTTTTT	CASSPSKRESTGELFF
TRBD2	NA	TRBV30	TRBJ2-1	TGTGCCTGTGTACCGGGACTAGCGGGAGATGAGCAGTTCTTC	CACVPGLAGDEQFF
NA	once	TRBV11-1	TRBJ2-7	TGTGCCACTGGGGCGGGGAGCCTCTACGAGCAGTACTTC	CATGAGSLYEQYF
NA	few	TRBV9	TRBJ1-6	TGTGCCAGCAGCGTAGAAAGTAATTCACCCCTCCACTTT	CASSVESNSPLHF
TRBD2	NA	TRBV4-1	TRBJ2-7	TGCGCCAGCAGCCAAGTTCCCATCGGACTAGCGGGAAGCGAGCAGTACTTC	CASSQVPIGLAGSEQYF
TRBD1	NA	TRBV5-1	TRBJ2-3	TGCGCCAGCAGCACGGACAGGCTAACGTATTGGGATACGCAGTATTTT	CASSTDRLTYWDTQYF
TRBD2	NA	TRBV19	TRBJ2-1	TGTGCCAGTAGCTTCGGACTAGCGGCGAATGAGCAGTTCTTC	CASSFGLAANEQFF
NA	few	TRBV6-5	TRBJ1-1	TGTGCCACCTCCGAGGGCTGGGACACTGAAGCTTTCTTT	CATSEGWDTEAFF
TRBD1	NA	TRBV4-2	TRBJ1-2	TGTGCCAGCAGCTTTTTTGGAGTGACAGGGATTAGGTACTATGGCTACACCTTC	CASSFFGVTGIRYYGYTF
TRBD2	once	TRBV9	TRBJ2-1	TGTGCCAGCAGTGATAGCGGGAGAAGATACAATGAGCAGTTCTTC	CASSDSGRRYNEQFF
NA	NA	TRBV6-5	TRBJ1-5	TGTGCCAGCCTCCACCGACATAGCAATCAGCCCCAGCATTTT	CASLHRHSNQPQHF